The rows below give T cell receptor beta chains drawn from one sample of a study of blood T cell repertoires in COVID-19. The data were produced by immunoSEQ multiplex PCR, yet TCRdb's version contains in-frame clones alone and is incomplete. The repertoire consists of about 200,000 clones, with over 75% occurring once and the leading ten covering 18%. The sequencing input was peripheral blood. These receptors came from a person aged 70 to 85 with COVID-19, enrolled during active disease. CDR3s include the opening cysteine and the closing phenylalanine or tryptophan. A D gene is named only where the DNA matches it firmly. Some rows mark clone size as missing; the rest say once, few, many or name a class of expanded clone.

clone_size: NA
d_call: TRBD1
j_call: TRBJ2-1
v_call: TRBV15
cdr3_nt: TGTGCCACCAGCAGAGAACAGGGGATAAGTGAGCAGTTCTTC
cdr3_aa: CATSREQGISEQFF

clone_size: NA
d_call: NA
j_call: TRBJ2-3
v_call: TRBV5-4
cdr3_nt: TGTGCCAGCAGGCCTGTTCCCCAGGAAAATAAGCAGTATTTT
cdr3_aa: CASRPVPQENKQYF

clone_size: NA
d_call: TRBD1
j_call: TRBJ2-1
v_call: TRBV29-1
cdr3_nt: TGCAGTGTCAGGGGGCGGCCGGGTTCCCTCTACAATGAGCAGTTCTTC
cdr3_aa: CSVRGRPGSLYNEQFF

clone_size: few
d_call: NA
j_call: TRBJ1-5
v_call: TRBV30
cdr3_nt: TGTGCCTGGAGTGGGGAGTCACAGCCCCAGCATTTT
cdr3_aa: CAWSGESQPQHF

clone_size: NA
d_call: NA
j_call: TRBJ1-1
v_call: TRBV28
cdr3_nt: TGTGCCAGCAGAGCGAGGCTTTTCACTGAAGCTTTCTTT
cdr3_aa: CASRARLFTEAFF

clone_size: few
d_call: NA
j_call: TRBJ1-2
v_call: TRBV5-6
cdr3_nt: TGTGCCAGCAGCTTGTGGCAGGGCGGGGAGACATTGGGCTACACCTTC
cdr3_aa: CASSLWQGGETLGYTF

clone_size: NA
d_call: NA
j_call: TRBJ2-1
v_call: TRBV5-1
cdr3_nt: TGCGCCAGCAGCTTGGGATCTAGTTCCAATGAGCAGTTCTTC
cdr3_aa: CASSLGSSSNEQFF

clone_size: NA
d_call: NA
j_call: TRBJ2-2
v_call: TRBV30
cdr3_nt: TGTGCCTTCGGGACAACGAACACCGGGGAGCTGTTTTTT
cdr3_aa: CAFGTTNTGELFF

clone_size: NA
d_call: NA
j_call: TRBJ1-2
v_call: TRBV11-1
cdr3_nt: TGTGCCAGCAGCTTAGGTACGGGTCGTTCGTCTGGCTACACCTTC
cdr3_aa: CASSLGTGRSSGYTF

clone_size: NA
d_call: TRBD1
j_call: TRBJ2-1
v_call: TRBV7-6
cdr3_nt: TGTGCCAGCAGCTCTCTAACAGGGGTTCGTAATGAGCAGTTCTTC
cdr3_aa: CASSSLTGVRNEQFF

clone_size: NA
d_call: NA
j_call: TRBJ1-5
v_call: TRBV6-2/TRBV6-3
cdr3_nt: TGTGCCAGCAGTTACTCTCTTGCGAATCGGCCCCAGCATTTT
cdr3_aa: CASSYSLANRPQHF

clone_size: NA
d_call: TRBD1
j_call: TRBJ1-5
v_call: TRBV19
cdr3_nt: TGTGCCAGTAGTATAGCCCGGACAGGGAATCAGCCCCAGCATTTT
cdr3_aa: CASSIARTGNQPQHF

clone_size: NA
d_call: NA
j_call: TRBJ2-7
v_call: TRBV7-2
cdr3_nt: TGTGCCAGCAGCTTATTTCCGGGAGAGGGGTACGAGCAGTACTTC
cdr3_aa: CASSLFPGEGYEQYF

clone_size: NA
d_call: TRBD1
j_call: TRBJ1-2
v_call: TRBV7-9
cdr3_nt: TGTGCCAGCAGCAGGGACAGTTCGGACTATGGCTACACCTTC
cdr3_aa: CASSRDSSDYGYTF

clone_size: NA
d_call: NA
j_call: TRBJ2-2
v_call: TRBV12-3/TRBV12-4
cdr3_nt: TGTGCCAGCAGTTTGAGATCCGGGGAGCTGTTTTTT
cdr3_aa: CASSLRSGELFF

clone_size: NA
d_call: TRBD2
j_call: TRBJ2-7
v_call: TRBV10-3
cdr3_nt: TGTGCCATCAGGAACGGGGGGACCGAGCAGTACTTC
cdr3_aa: CAIRNGGTEQYF

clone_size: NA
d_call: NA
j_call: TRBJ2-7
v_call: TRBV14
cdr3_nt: TGTGCCAGCAGCCAAGACAGTGTTTACGAGCAGTACTTC
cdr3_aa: CASSQDSVYEQYF

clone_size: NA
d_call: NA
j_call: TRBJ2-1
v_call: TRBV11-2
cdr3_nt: TGTGCCAGCAGCGCACTAATTTCCTACAATGAGCAGTTCTTC
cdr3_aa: CASSALISYNEQFF

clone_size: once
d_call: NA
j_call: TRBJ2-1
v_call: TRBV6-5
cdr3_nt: TGTGCCAGCAGACCGCCCGGGACTCCCTACAATGAGCAGTTCTTC
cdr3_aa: CASRPPGTPYNEQFF

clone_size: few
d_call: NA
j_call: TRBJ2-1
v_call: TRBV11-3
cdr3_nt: TGTGCCAGCAGCTTAGATCTAGGTGGGGGCCTCAATGAGCAGTTCTTC
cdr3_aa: CASSLDLGGGLNEQFF

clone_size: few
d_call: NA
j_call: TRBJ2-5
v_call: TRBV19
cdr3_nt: TGTGCCAGTAGTATGTGGGGCGCGGGACGGGAAGAGACCCAGTACTTC
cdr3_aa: CASSMWGAGREETQYF

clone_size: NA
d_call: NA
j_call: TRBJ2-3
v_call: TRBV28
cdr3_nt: TGTGCCAGCAGTTGGGTAGGGGGCGGGGCAGTCACAGATACGCAGTATTTT
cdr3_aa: CASSWVGGGAVTDTQYF

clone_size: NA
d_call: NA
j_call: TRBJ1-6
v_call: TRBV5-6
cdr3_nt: TGTGCCAGCAGCTCCCTGGGGGGGGCCCTCCACTTT
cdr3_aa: CASSSLGGALHF

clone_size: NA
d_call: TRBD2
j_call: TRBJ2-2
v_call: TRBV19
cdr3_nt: TGTGCCAGTAGTTCATCCCTGACTAGCCCCACCGGGGAGCTGTTTTTT
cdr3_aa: CASSSSLTSPTGELFF